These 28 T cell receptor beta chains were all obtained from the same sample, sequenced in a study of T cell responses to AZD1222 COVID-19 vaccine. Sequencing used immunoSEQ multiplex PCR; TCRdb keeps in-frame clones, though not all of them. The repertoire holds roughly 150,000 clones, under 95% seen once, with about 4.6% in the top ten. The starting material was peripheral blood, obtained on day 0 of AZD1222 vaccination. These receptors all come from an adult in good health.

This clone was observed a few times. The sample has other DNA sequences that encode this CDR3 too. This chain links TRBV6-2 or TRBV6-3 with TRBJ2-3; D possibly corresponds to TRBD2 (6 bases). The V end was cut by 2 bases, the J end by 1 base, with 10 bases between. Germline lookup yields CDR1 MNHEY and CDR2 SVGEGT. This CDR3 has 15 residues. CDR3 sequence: CASSYGGDGTDTQYF. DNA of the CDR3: TGTGCCAGCAGTTACGGCGGGGACGGCACAGATACGCAGTATTTT.

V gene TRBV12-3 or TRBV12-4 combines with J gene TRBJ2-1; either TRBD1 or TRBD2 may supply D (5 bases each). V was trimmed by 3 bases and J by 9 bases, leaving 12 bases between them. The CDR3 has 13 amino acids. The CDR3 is CASSFSPGAEQFF. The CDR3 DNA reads TGTGCCAGCAGTTTTAGTCCCGGGGCTGAGCAGTTCTTC.

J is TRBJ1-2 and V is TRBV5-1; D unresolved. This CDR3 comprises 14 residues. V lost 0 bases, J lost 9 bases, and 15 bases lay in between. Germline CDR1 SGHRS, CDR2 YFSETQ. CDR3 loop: CASSLGNGLGSYTF. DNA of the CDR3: TGCGCCAGCAGCTTGGGAAACGGGCTGGGAAGCTACACCTTC. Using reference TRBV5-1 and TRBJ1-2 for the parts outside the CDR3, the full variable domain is KAGVTQTPRYLIKTRGQQVTLSCSPISGHRSVSWYQQTPGQGLQFLFEYFSETQRNKGNFPGRFSGRQFSNSRSEMNVSTLELGDSALYLCASSLGNGLGSYTFGSGTRLTVV.

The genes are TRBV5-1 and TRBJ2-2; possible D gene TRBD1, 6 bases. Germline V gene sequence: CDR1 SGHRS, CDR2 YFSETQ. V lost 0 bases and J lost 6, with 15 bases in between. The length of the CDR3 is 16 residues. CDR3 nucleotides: TGCGCCAGCAGCTTGGGGGCAGGGGCGGCGGCCGGGGAGCTGTTTTTT. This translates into CASSLGAGAAAGELFF.

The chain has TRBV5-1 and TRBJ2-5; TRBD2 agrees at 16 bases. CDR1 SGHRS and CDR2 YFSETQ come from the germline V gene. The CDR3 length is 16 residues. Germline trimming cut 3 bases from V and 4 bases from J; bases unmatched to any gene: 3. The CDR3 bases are TGCGCCAGCAGCTGGGGACTAGCGGGAGGGGGAGAGACCCAGTACTTC. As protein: CASSWGLAGGGETQYF.

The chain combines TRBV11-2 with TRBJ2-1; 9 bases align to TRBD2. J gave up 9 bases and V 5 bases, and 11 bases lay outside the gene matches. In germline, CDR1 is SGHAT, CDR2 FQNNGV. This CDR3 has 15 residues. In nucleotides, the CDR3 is TGTGCCAGCAGCCCGATAGCGGGAGAACGTATTGAGCAGTTCTTC. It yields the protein CASSPIAGERIEQFF.

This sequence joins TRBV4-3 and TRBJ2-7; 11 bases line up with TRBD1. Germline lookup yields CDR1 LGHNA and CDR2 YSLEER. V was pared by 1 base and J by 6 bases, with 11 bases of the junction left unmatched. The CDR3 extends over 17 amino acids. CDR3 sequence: CASSQGWARTGGAEQYF. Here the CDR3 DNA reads TGCGCCAGCAGCCAAGGGTGGGCTCGGACAGGGGGCGCCGAGCAGTACTTC.

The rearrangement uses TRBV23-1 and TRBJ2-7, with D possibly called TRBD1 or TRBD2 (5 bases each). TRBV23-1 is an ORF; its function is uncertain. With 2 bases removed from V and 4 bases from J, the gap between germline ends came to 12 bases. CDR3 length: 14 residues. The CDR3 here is CASSQTGTYYEQYF. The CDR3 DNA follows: TGCGCCAGCAGTCAAACGGGGACCTATTACGAGCAGTACTTC.

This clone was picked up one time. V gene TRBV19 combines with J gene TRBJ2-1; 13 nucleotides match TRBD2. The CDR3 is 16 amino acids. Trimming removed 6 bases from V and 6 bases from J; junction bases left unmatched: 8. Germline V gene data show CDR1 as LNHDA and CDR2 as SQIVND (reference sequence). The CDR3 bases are TGTGCCAGTAGCCCTGGGGGACTAGCGGGAATCAATGAGCAGTTCTTC. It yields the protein CASSPGGLAGINEQFF. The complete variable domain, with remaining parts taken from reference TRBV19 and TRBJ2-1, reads DGGITQSPKYLFRKEGQNVTLSCEQNLNHDAMYWYRQDPGQGLRLIYYSQIVNDFQKGDIAEGYSVSREKKESFPLTVTSAQKNPTAFYLCASSPGGLAGINEQFFGPGTRLTVL.

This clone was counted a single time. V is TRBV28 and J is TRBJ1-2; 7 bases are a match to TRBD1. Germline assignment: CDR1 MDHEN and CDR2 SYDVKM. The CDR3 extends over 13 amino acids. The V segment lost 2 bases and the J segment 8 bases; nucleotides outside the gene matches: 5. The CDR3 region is CASSLGPGGGYTF. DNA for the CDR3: TGTGCCAGCAGTTTAGGGCCAGGGGGGGGCTACACCTTC.

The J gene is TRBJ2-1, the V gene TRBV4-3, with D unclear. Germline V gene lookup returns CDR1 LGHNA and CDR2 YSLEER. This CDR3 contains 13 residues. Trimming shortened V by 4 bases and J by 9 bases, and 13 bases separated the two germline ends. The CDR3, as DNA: TGCGCCAGCAGCCTCTCTAGGAAGGGTGAGCAGTTCTTC. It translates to CASSLSRKGEQFF.

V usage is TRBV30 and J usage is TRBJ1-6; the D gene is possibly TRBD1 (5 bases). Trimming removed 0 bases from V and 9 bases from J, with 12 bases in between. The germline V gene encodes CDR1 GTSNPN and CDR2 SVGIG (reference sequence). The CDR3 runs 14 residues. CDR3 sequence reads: CAWSVLTESSPLHF. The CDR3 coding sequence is TGTGCCTGGAGTGTACTGACAGAGAGTTCACCCCTCCACTTT.

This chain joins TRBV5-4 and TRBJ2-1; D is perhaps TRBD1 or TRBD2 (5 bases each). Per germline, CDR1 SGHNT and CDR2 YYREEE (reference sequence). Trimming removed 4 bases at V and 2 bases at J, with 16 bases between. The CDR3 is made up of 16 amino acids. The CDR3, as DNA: TGTGCCAGCAGCCCGGGGCCCGAAAGGACCTACAATGAGCAGTTCTTC. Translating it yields CASSPGPERTYNEQFF.

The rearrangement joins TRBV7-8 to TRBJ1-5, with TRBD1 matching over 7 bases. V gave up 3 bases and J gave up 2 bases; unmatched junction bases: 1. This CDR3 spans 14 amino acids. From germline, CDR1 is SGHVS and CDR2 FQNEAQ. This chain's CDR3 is CASSFDRGNQPQHF. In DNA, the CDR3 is TGTGCCAGCAGCTTCGACAGGGGCAATCAGCCCCAGCATTTT.

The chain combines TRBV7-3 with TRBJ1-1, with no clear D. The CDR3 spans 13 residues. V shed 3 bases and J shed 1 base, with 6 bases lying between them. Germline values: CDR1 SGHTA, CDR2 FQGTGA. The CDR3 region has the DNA TGTGCCAGCAGCTTGTCGGGGAACACTGAAGCTTTCTTT. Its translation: CASSLSGNTEAFF.

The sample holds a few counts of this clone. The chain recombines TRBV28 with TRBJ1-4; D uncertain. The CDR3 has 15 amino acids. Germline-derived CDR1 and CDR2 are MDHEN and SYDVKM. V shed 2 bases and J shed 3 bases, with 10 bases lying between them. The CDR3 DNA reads TGTGCCAGCAGTTTAACCGCGGAACCTAATGAAAAACTGTTTTTT. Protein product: CASSLTAEPNEKLFF.

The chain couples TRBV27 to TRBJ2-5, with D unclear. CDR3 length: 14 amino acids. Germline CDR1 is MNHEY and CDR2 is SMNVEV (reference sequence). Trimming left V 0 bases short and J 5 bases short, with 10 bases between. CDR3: CASSLSLTSETQYF. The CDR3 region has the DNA TGTGCCAGCAGTTTATCCCTGACGAGTGAGACCCAGTACTTC.

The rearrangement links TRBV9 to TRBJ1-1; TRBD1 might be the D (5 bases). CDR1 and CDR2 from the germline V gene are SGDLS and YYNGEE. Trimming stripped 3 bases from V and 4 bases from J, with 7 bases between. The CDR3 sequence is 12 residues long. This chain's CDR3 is CASSEGFTEAFF. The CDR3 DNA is TGTGCCAGCAGCGAGGGGTTCACTGAAGCTTTCTTT.

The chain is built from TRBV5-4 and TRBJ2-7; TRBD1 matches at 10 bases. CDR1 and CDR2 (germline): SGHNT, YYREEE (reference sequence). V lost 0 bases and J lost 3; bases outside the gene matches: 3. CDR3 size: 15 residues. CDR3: CASSLEGDRGYEQYF. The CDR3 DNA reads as TGTGCCAGCAGCTTGGAGGGGGACAGGGGCTACGAGCAGTACTTC.

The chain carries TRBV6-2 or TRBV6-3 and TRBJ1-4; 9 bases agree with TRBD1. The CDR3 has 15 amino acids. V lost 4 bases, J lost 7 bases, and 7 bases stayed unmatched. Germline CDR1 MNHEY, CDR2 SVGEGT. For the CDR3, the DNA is TGTGCCAGCAGTTCCCGACAGGGGGTGCTTGAAAAACTGTTTTTT. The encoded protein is CASSSRQGVLEKLFF.

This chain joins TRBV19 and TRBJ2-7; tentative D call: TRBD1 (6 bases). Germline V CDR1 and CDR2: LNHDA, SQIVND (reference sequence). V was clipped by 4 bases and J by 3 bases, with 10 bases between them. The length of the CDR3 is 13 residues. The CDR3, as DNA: TGTGCCAGTAGTAAGGGACACATCTACGAGCAGTACTTC. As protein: CASSKGHIYEQYF.

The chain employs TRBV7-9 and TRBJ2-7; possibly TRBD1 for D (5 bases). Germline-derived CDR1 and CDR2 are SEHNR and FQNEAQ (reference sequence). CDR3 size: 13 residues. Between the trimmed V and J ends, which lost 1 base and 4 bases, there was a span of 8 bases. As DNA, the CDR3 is TGTGCCAGCAGCTTAGGACAGATTTACGAGCAGTACTTC. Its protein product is CASSLGQIYEQYF.

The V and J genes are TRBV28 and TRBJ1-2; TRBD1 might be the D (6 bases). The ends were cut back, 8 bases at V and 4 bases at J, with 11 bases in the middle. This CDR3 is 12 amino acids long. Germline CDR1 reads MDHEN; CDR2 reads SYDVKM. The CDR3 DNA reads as TGTGCCAGCTCGCGGGGGGCCTATGGCTACACCTTC. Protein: CASSRGAYGYTF.

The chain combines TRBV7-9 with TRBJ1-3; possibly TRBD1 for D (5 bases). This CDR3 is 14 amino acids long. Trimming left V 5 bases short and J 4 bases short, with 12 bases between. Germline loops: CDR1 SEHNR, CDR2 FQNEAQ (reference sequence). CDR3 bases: TGTGCCAGCAGCGATCCGAAGGGGGGAAACACCATATATTTT. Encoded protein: CASSDPKGGNTIYF.

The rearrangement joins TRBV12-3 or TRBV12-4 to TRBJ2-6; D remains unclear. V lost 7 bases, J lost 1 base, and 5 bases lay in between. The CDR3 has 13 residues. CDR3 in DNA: TGTGCCAGCAATCTTTCTGGGGCCAACGTCCTGACTTTC. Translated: CASNLSGANVLTF.

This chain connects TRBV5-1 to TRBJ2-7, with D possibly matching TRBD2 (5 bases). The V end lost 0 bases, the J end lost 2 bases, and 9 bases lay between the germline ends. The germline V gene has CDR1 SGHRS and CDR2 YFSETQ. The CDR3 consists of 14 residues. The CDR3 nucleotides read TGCGCCAGCAGCTTGGAAGGGAGCGCCTACGAGCAGTACTTC. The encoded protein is CASSLEGSAYEQYF.

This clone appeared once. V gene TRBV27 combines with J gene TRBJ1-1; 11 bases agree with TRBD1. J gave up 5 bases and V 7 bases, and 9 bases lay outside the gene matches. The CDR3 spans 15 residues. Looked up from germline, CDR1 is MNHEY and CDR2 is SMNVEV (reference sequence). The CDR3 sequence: CASKVDRGRGTEAFF. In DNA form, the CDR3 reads TGTGCCAGCAAAGTGGACAGGGGGCGCGGGACTGAAGCTTTCTTT.

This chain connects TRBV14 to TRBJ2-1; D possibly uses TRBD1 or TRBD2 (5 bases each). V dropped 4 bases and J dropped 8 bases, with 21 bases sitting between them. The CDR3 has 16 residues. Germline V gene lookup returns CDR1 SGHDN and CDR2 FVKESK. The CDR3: CASSPARGLGAYEQFF. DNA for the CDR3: TGTGCCAGCAGCCCTGCCCGAGGACTCGGGGCGTATGAGCAGTTCTTC.